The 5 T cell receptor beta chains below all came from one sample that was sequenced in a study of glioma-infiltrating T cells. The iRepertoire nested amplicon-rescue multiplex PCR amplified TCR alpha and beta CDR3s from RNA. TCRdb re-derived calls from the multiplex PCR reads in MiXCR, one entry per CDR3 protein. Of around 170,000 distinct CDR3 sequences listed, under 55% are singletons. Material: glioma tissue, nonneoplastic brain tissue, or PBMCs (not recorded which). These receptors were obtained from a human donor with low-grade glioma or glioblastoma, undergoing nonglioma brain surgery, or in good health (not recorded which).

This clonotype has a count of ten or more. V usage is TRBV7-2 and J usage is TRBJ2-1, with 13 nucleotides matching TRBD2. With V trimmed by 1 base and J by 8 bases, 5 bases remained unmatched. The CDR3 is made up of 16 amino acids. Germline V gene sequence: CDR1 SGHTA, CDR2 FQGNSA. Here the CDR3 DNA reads TGTGCCAGCAGCTTAGTCGGACTAGCGGGAGCTGATGAGCAGTTCTTC. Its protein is CASSLVGLAGADEQFF.

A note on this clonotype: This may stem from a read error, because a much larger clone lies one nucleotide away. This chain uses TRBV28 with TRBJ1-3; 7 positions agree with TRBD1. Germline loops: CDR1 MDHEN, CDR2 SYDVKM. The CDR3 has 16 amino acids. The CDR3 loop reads CASSLRGPTSGNNIYF. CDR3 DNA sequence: TGTGCCAGCAGTTTAAGGGGGCCTACCTCTGGAAACAACATATATTTT.

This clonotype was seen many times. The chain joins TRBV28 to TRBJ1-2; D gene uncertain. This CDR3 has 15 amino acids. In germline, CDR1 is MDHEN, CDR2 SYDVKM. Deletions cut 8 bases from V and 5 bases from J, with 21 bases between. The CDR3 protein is CASGLSGGSGYGYTF. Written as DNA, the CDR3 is TGTGCCAGCGGTCTGTCGGGAGGGAGTGGGTATGGCTACACCTTC.

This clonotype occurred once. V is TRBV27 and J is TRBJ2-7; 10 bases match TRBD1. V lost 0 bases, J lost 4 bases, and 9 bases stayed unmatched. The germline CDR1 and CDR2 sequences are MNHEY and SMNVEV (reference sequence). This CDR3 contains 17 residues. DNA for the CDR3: TGTGCCAGCAGTTTATCCGCGACCGGGACAGGGGATTACGAGCAGTACTTC. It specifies CASSLSATGTGDYEQYF.

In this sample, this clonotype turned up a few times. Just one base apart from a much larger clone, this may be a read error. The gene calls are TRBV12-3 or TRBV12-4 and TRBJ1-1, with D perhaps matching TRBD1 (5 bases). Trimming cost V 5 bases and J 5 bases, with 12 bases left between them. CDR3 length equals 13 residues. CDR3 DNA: TGTGCCAGCAGTGCCGGGGGGAAAACTGAAGCTTTCTTT. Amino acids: CASSAGGKTEAFF.